These 22 T cell receptor beta chains came from one sample sequenced in a study of immune characterization of retroperitoneal liposarcoma. From the PCR reads, TCRdb called clonotypes with MiXCR, one entry per CDR3 protein. This table holds about 10,000 distinct CDR3 sequences, roughly 28% found once. Specimen: blood. Every receptor here comes from a male donor with retroperitoneal liposarcoma.

This clonotype was recorded many times. The chain recombines TRBV6-1 with TRBJ2-1, with TRBD2 matching 8 bases. The end of the DNA is better explained by TRBJ2-7, so the J call may be wrong. Germline-derived CDR1 and CDR2 are MNHNS and SASEGT. The length of the CDR3 is 14 residues. CDR3 region: CASSEGDGGDEQYF. The CDR3, as DNA: TGTGCCAGCAGTGAGGGAGACGGGGGGGACGAGCAGTACTTC.

This clonotype has only a few counts. The V and J genes are TRBV6-4 and TRBJ2-1; 10 bases fit TRBD2. Germline lookup yields CDR1 MRHNA and CDR2 SNTAGT. This CDR3 has 16 residues. V shed 5 bases, J shed 4 bases, and the junction held 8 bases outside the gene matches. CDR3 region: CASSPLAGVEYNEQFF. DNA for the CDR3: TGTGCCAGCAGTCCCCTAGCGGGGGTGGAGTACAATGAGCAGTTCTTC.

This rearrangement joins TRBV7-3 to TRBJ2-3, with TRBD2 identical over 14 bases. Germline trimming cut 5 bases from V and 4 bases from J; bases unmatched to any gene: 8. The CDR3 is 17 residues long. CDR1 SGHTA and CDR2 FQGTGA come from the germline V gene. The CDR3 here is CASSLGLAGGFSDTQYF. The CDR3 DNA sequence: TGTGCCAGCAGCCTTGGACTAGCGGGGGGTTTTTCAGATACGCAGTATTTT.

This clonotype has a single count. The V and J genes are TRBV6-1 and TRBJ2-4; TRBD2 agrees at 8 bases. J gave up 13 bases and V 7 bases, and 21 bases lay outside the gene matches. The CDR3 is made up of 16 amino acids. Germline CDR1 MNHNS, CDR2 SASEGT. The CDR3 nucleotides read TGTGCCAGCACACCGTATAGCGGGGACAATTACAATGAGCAGTACTTC. As protein: CASTPYSGDNYNEQYF.

This clonotype showed up many times. The rearrangement links TRBV6-1 to TRBJ2-3; 10 bases line up with TRBD2. The germline CDR1 and CDR2 sequences are MNHNS and SASEGT. The CDR3 totals 16 residues. The ends lost 6 bases at V and 5 bases at J; junction bases unmatched: 11. The CDR3: CASRRTSGAAGDTQYF. CDR3 nucleotide sequence: TGTGCCAGCAGACGCACTAGCGGGGCCGCCGGAGATACGCAGTATTTT.

This clonotype was counted at least ten times. This chain links TRBV5-5 with TRBJ2-1, with 12 bases aligning to TRBD1. CDR3 length: 16 residues. Germline CDR1 and CDR2: SGHKS and YYEKEE (reference sequence). J lost 8 bases, V lost 0 bases, and 6 bases had no gene match. CDR3 region: CASSLDGTGGKYEQFF. DNA of the CDR3: TGTGCCAGCAGCTTGGACGGGACAGGGGGCAAATATGAGCAGTTCTTC.

The chain links TRBV6-5 to TRBJ1-1; 7 bases fit TRBD1. This CDR3 has 13 amino acids. Germline V gene sequence: CDR1 MNHEY, CDR2 SVGAGI. Trimming took 9 bases from V and 3 from J; bases not matched to a gene: 7. The CDR3 region has the DNA TGTGCCAGTGGACAGGCGTGGGACACTGAAGCTTTCTTT. Its translation is CASGQAWDTEAFF.

This chain links TRBV14 with TRBJ2-3; 8 nucleotides line up with TRBD2. Looked up from germline, CDR1 is SGHDN and CDR2 is FVKESK. The V segment lost 4 bases and the J segment 6 bases; nucleotides outside the gene matches: 9. The CDR3 is made up of 15 amino acids. CDR3 residues: CASSPPSGGGDTQYF. The CDR3 coding sequence is TGTGCCAGCAGCCCCCCCAGCGGGGGCGGGGATACGCAGTATTTT.

This clonotype has just a few counts. In DNA form, the CDR3 reads TGTGCCAGCAGTTTAGACAGACATGAAGCTTTCTTT. Translated: CASSLDRHEAFF. V is TRBV12-3 or TRBV12-4 and J is TRBJ1-1; D unresolved. The CDR3 has 12 residues. Trimming removed 1 base from V and 7 bases from J, with 7 bases in between.

In this sample, this clonotype turned up a few times. The chain employs TRBV3-1 and TRBJ1-1, with D unresolved. The CDR3 loop spans 13 amino acids. Germline V gives CDR1 LGHDT, CDR2 YNNKEL (reference sequence). V was cut by 3 bases and J by 2 bases, with 7 bases left in between. CDR3 DNA sequence: TGTGCCAGCAGCCATTCGGGAAACACTGAAGCTTTCTTT. Encoded protein: CASSHSGNTEAFF.

CDR3 in amino acids: CATSEGQGDQPQHF. CDR3 bases: TGTGCCACCTCCGAGGGACAGGGGGACCAGCCCCAGCATTTT. V gene TRBV15 combines with J gene TRBJ1-5, with 11 bases fitting TRBD1. Germline assignment: CDR1 LNHNV and CDR2 YYDKDF (reference sequence). V lost 8 bases to trimming and J lost 7 bases; unmatched junction nucleotides: 7. This CDR3 contains 14 residues.

In this sample, this clonotype turned up many times. V usage is TRBV4-1 and J usage is TRBJ1-5; D is unclear. V was pared by 3 bases and J by 3 bases, with 6 bases between. The germline V gene encodes CDR1 MGHRA and CDR2 YSYEKL. This CDR3 contains 13 residues. For the CDR3, the DNA is TGCGCCAGCAGCCAGGGTTTCAATCAGCCCCAGCATTTT. This encodes CASSQGFNQPQHF.

This clonotype was seen ten or more times. The chain couples TRBV4-1 to TRBJ2-1; D is uncertain. Germline loops: CDR1 MGHRA, CDR2 YSYEKL. V was clipped by 0 bases and J by 8 bases, with 14 bases between them. The CDR3 covers 15 residues. CDR3 sequence (DNA): TGCGCCAGCAGCCAAGAAGTGGGAATCGTTGATGAGCAGTTCTTC. Translated, it gives CASSQEVGIVDEQFF.

This clonotype occurred many times. The chain couples TRBV6-6 to TRBJ1-4, with unresolved D. Germline V gene lookup returns CDR1 MNHNY and CDR2 SVGAGI (reference sequence). The CDR3 has 14 residues. Trimming took 4 bases from V and 0 from J, leaving 6 bases between them. The CDR3 nucleotides are TGTGCCAGCAGTTCTCATGCAACTAATGAAAAACTGTTTTTT. This encodes CASSSHATNEKLFF.

The V and J genes are TRBV6-6 and TRBJ1-6; D gene ambiguous. V lost 0 bases, J lost 6 bases, and 12 bases lay in between. CDR1 is MNHNY and CDR2 is SVGAGI in the germline V gene (reference sequence). The CDR3 sequence is 16 residues long. The CDR3 protein is CASSYSVGVVNSPLHF. The CDR3 DNA follows: TGTGCCAGCAGTTACTCCGTCGGGGTGGTTAATTCACCCCTCCACTTT.

This clonotype was picked up a small number of times. The chain couples TRBV6-1 to TRBJ1-6; D unclear. The CDR3 contains 14 residues. V lost 2 bases and J 12 bases, leaving 14 bases between the germline ends. The germline CDR1 and CDR2 sequences are MNHNS and SASEGT. Written as DNA, the CDR3 is TGTGCCAGCAGTGAAACGTCACGGCGGGGACCCCTCCACTTT. Translating gives CASSETSRRGPLHF.

Within the sample, this clonotype is medium-sized. The V gene is TRBV7-2, the J gene TRBJ2-1; D gene unclear. Near its end, the DNA agrees better with TRBJ2-7, so the J call may be wrong. The CDR3 runs to 15 residues. CDR1 is SGHTA, CDR2 FQGNSA, per germline. The CDR3 DNA reads as TGTGCCAGCAGCTTAGGGCAGACATCCTACAATGAGCAGTACTTC. Amino acid sequence: CASSLGQTSYNEQYF.

This chain connects TRBV5-5 to TRBJ1-6; D is uncertain. Trimming took 3 bases from V and 7 from J, leaving 11 bases between them. This CDR3 has 14 residues. The germline gives CDR1 SGHKS, CDR2 YYEKEE (reference sequence). The CDR3 coding sequence is TGTGCCAGCAGCTCGTCGGGGATGAATTCACCCCTCCACTTT. Translating gives CASSSSGMNSPLHF.

This clonotype is categorized as medium-sized. The rearrangement joins TRBV6-6 to TRBJ2-3; D is unclear. Per germline, CDR1 MNHNY and CDR2 SVGAGI (reference sequence). V dropped 0 bases and J dropped 1 base, with 5 bases sitting between them. The CDR3 runs 14 residues. The CDR3 DNA is TGTGCCAGCAGTTACTCGGCAGGCACAGATACGCAGTATTTT. Encoded protein: CASSYSAGTDTQYF.

V usage is TRBV5-1 and J usage is TRBJ2-5; unclear D gene. The J call is uncertain, as TRBJ2-7 better fits the DNA end. CDR1 and CDR2 from the germline V gene are SGHRS and YFSETQ. CDR3 length: 15 residues. The CDR3 coding sequence is TGCGCCAGCAGCTTGGGTTTCCGGACCTCCTACGAGCAGTACTTC. It codes for CASSLGFRTSYEQYF.

This clonotype occurred a few times. The CDR3 is CASSRQAAKNIQYF. As DNA, the CDR3 is TGTGCCAGCAGCCGTCAGGCAGCCAAAAACATTCAGTACTTC. V and J are TRBV28 and TRBJ2-4; D is undetermined. V was cut by 6 bases and J by 0 bases, with 9 bases left in between. This CDR3 contains 14 residues. Per germline, CDR1 MDHEN and CDR2 SYDVKM.

The V call is TRBV7-3, the J call TRBJ2-3; 8 bases align to TRBD2. Germline-derived CDR1 and CDR2 are SGHTA and FQGTGA. The CDR3 runs to 16 residues. V was pared by 2 bases and J by 2 bases, with 6 bases of the junction left unmatched. The CDR3 here is CASSLRGLALTDTQYF. CDR3 in DNA: TGTGCCAGCAGCTTACGCGGACTAGCCCTCACAGATACGCAGTATTTT.